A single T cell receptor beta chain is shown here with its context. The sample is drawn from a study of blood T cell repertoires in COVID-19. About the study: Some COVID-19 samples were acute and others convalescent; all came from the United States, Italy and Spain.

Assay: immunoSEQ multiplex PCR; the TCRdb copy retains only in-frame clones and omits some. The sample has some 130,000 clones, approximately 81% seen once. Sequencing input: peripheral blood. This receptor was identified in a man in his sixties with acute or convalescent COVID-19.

This chain's CDR3 is CASSTMGQGNGYTF. The CDR3 DNA is TGTGCCAGCAGCACTATGGGACAGGGAAATGGCTACACCTTC. The V and J genes are TRBV6-5 and TRBJ1-2, with 9 bases fitting TRBD1. The trim removed 6 bases at V and 6 bases at J, leaving 8 bases unmatched. The CDR3 totals 14 residues. Germline lookup yields CDR1 MNHEY and CDR2 SVGAGI.